The sample holds a few counts of the clone carrying this TCR beta chain. This sample is part of a study of blood T cell repertoires in COVID-19. Authors' data handling: Scientists estimated how many nucleated cells there were by amplifying reference gene primers. The table came from immunoSEQ multiplex PCR; TCRdb's copy has only in-frame clones and leaves some out. The V and J calls and clone size were taken over from that table, and D and trimming were inferred from the DNA. The profile shows more than 110,000 clones, roughly 80% of them singletons. CDR1 is MNHEY and CDR2 is SVGEGT in the germline V gene. J was trimmed by 2 bases and V by 2 bases; bases with no gene match: 6. This CDR3 comprises 16 residues.

The chain employs TRBV6-2 or TRBV6-3 and TRBJ2-1, with 7 bases that match TRBD1. The sample comprised peripheral blood. The TCR comes from a human donor in a cohort sampled during active COVID-19. This CDR3 is CASSYIGGPPYNEQFF. The CDR3 DNA follows: TGTGCCAGCAGTTACATAGGGGGCCCCCCCTACAATGAGCAGTTCTTC.